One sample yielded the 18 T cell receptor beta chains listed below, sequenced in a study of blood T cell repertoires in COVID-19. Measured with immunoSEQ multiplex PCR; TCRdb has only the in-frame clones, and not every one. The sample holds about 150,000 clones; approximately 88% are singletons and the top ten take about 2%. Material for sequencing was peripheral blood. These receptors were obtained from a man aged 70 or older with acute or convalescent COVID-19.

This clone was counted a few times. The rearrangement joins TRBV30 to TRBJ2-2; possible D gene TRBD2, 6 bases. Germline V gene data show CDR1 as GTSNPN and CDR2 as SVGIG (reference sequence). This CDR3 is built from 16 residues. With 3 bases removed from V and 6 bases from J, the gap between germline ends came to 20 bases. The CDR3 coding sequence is TGTGCCTGGAGGCAGGACACGAGTCGGGGGTCCGGGGAGCTGTTTTTT. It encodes CAWRQDTSRGSGELFF.

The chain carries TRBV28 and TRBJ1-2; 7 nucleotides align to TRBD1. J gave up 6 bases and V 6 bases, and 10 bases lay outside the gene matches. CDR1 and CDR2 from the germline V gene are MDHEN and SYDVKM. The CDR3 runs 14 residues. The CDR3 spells CASRAGQLVDGYTF. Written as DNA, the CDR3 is TGTGCCAGCAGGGCGGGACAGTTAGTTGATGGCTACACCTTC.

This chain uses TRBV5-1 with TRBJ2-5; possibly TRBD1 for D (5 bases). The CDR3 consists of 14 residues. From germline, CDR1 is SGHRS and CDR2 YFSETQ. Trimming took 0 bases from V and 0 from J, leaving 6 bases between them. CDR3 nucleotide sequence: TGCGCCAGCAGCTTGGGGGGCTACCAAGAGACCCAGTACTTC. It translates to CASSLGGYQETQYF.

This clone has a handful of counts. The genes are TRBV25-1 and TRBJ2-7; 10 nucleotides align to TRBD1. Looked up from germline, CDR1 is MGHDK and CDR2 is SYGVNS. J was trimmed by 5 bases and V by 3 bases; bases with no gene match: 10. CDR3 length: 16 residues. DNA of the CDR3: TGTGCCAGCAGTGACACAAGACAGGGGGCGTTACACGAGCAGTACTTC. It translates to CASSDTRQGALHEQYF.

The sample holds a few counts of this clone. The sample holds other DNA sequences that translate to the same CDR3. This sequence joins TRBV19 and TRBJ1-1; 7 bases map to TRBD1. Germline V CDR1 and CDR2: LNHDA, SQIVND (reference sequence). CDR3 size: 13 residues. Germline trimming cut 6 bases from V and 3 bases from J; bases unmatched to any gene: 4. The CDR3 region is CASSTTGDTEAFF. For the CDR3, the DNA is TGTGCCAGTAGCACCACAGGGGACACTGAAGCTTTCTTT.

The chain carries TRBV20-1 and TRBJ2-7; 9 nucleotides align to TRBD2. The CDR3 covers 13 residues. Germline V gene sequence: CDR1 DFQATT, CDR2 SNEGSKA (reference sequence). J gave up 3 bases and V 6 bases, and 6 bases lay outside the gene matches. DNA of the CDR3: TGCAGTGCAAGTAGCGGGAGTGGCTACGAGCAGTACTTC. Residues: CSASSGSGYEQYF.

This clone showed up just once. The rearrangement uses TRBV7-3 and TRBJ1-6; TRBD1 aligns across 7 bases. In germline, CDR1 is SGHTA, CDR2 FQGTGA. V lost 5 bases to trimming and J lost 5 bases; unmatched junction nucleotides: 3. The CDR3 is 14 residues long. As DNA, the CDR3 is TGTGCCAGCAGCCCGCAGGGGGATAATTCACCCCTCCACTTT. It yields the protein CASSPQGDNSPLHF.

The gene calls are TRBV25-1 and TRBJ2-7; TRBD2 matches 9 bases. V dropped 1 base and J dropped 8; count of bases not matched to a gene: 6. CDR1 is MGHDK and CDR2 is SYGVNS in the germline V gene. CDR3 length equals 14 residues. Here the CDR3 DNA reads TGTGCCAGCAGTGAATTATTGACTAGCGGTAAGCAGTACTTC. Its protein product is CASSELLTSGKQYF.

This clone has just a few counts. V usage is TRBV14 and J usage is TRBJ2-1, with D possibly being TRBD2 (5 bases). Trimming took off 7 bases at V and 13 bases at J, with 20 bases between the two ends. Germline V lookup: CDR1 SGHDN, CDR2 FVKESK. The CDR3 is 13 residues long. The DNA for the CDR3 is TGTGCCAGCACCCTCACCCCGGGATCTTCTCAGTTCTTC. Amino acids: CASTLTPGSSQFF.

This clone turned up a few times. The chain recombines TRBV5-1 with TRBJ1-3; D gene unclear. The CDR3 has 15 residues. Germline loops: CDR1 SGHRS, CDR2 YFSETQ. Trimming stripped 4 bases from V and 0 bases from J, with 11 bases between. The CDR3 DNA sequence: TGCGCCAGCAGCCGCGGAGGGAGCTCTGGAAACACCATATATTTT. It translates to CASSRGGSSGNTIYF. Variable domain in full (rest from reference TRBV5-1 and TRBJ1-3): KAGVTQTPRYLIKTRGQQVTLSCSPISGHRSVSWYQQTPGQGLQFLFEYFSETQRNKGNFPGRFSGRQFSNSRSEMNVSTLELGDSALYLCASSRGGSSGNTIYFGEGSWLTVV.

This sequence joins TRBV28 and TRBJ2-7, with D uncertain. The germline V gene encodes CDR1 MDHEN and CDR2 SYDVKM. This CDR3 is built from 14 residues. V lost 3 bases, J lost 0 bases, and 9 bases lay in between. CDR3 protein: CASSFAGGSYEQYF. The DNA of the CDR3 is TGTGCCAGCAGTTTCGCCGGCGGCTCCTACGAGCAGTACTTC.

In DNA, the CDR3 is TGTGCCAGTAGTATTAATCCGGGGGGAAAAGAGACCCAGTACTTC. Protein product: CASSINPGGKETQYF. The chain combines TRBV19 with TRBJ2-5, with TRBD2 matching over 7 bases. The trim removed 3 bases at V and 3 bases at J, leaving 7 bases unmatched. This CDR3 has 15 amino acids. Germline V gene lookup returns CDR1 LNHDA and CDR2 SQIVND (reference sequence).

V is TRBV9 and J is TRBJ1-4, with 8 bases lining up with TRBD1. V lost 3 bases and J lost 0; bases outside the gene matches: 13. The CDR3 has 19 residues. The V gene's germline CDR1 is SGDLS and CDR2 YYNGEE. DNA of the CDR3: TGTGCCAGCAGCGGCGATACAGGGGGAGGGGGCGCAACTAATGAAAAACTGTTTTTT. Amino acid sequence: CASSGDTGGGGATNEKLFF.

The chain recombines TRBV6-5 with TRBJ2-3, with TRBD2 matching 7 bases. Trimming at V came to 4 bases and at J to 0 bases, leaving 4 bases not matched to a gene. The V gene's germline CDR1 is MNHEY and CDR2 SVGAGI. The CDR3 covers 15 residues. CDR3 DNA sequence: TGTGCCAGCAGTTTCGGGGGGTTAAGCACAGATACGCAGTATTTT. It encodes CASSFGGLSTDTQYF.

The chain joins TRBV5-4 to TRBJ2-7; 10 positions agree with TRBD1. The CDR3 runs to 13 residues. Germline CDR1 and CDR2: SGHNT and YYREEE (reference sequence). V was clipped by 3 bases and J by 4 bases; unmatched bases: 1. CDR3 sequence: CASSWDRGYEQYF. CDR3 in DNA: TGTGCCAGCAGCTGGGACAGGGGTTACGAGCAGTACTTC. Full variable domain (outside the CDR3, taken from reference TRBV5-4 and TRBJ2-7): ETGVTQSPTHLIKTRGQQVTLRCSSQSGHNTVSWYQQALGQGPQFIFQYYREEENGRGNFPPRFSGLQFPNYSSELNVNALELDDSALYLCASSWDRGYEQYFGPGTRLTVT.

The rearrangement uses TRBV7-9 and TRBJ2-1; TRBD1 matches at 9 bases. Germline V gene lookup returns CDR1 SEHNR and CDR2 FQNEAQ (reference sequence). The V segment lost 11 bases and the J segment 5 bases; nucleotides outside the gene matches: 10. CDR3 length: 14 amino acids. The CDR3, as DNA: TGTGCCGTCTCAACGGGACAGGGTAACAATGAGCAGTTCTTC. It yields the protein CAVSTGQGNNEQFF.

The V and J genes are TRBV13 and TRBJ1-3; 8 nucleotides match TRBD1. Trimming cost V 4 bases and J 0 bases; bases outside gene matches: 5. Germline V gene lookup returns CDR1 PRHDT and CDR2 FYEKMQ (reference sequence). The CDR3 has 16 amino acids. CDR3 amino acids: CASSSGQGGSGNTIYF. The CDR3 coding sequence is TGTGCCAGCAGCTCCGGACAGGGAGGCTCTGGAAACACCATATATTTT.

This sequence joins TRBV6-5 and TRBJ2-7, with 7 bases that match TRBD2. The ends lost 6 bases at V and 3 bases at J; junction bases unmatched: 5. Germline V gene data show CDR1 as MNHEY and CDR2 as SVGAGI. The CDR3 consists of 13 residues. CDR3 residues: CASRWAGDYEQYF. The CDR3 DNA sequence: TGTGCCAGCAGATGGGCGGGAGACTACGAGCAGTACTTC.